A selection of T cell receptor beta chains follows, all from one sample in a study of T cells after yellow fever vaccination. MiXCR was run by TCRdb on the 5' RACE reads, yielding one entry per CDR3 protein. The sample carries just under 600,000 distinct CDR3 sequences, roughly 14% recorded once. Material: PBMCs, obtained on the day of the yellow fever booster vaccination. These receptors were collected from a man under 40 who received the YFV17D yellow fever vaccine. The CDR3 runs from the conserved cysteine through the conserved F or W. A D gene is named only where the DNA matches it firmly. Where a row states a size, it is once, few, many or the class of an expanded clone; other rows omit it.

few	TRBV4-3	.	TRBJ2-5	TGCGCCAGCAGCCACCTAAAGGGTCCAGGAGAGACCCAGTACTTC	CASSHLKGPGETQYF
few	TRBV20-1	.	TRBJ1-2	TGCAGTGGGAGGGAGGGGGTGTATGGCTACACCTTC	CSGREGVYGYTF
.	TRBV10-3	.	TRBJ2-3	TGTGCCATCAGTGTCTCGACAGGATCGAAGGATACGCAGTATTTT	CAISVSTGSKDTQYF
.	TRBV20-1	TRBD2	TRBJ2-5	TGCAGTGTCTCGGGACTAGCGGGAAAAGAGACCCAGTACTTC	CSVSGLAGKETQYF
few	TRBV4-3	.	TRBJ1-2	TGCGCCAGCAGCCATGGAGTTGGAGGGAATAACTATGGCTACACCTTC	CASSHGVGGNNYGYTF
few	TRBV6-1	.	TRBJ2-3	TGTGCCAGCAAACCCGGGAGTCGGGCAGATACGCAGTATTTT	CASKPGSRADTQYF
.	TRBV29-1	.	TRBJ1-2	TGCAGCGTTGAATCGTTAAGGGGCTATGGCTACACCTTC	CSVESLRGYGYTF
few	TRBV4-2	.	TRBJ2-2	TGTGCCAGCAGCCAAGATCGGGGCAGGTCCACCGGGGAGCTGTTTTTT	CASSQDRGRSTGELFF
few	TRBV20-1	TRBD2	TRBJ2-7	TGCAGTGCTAGATGGCCGGGAGGGGGTGAGCAGTACTTC	CSARWPGGGEQYF
.	TRBV7-3	.	TRBJ2-2	TGTGCCAGCAGCTTCGGCGCCATCGGGGAGCTGTTTTTT	CASSFGAIGELFF
few	TRBV14	.	TRBJ2-7	TGTGCCAGCAGCCAAGATGCAGGGTATTACGAGCAGTACTTC	CASSQDAGYYEQYF
.	TRBV5-4	TRBD1	TRBJ2-1	TGTGCCAGCAGCCGGCCGGACAGGGGAAATAATGAGCAGTTCTTC	CASSRPDRGNNEQFF
.	TRBV30	TRBD1	TRBJ2-7	TGTGCCTGGAGTGTACAGGGGAACTACGAGCAGTACTTC	CAWSVQGNYEQYF
few	TRBV29-1	.	TRBJ2-7	TGCAGCGTTGTAGGGGCAAGCGAGCAGTACTTC	CSVVGASEQYF
few	TRBV2	TRBD1	TRBJ1-5	TGTGCCAGCAGTGGGGCCGGGACAGTAGGAAATAGCAATCAGCCCCAGCATTTT	CASSGAGTVGNSNQPQHF
few	TRBV27	TRBD2	TRBJ2-1	TGTGCCAGCAGTAAATTCGGACTAGCGCGCCTGGGGAGCTCCTACAATGAGCAGTTCTTC	CASSKFGLARLGSSYNEQFF
.	TRBV9	.	TRBJ2-5	TGTGCCAGCAGCGTTCTAACGGACCAAGAGACCCAGTACTTC	CASSVLTDQETQYF
many	TRBV5-1	.	TRBJ2-7	TGCGCCAGCAGCTTGGGGGCAGGCCTTTACGAGCAGTACTTC	CASSLGAGLYEQYF
few	TRBV5-1	TRBD2	TRBJ2-2	TGCGCCAGCAGCTTTACTAGCGGTAACCCCACCGGGGAGCTGTTTTTT	CASSFTSGNPTGELFF
once	TRBV10-3	TRBD2	TRBJ2-5	TGTGCCATCAGTATTCTAGCGGGAGTGGAGACCCAGTACTTC	CAISILAGVETQYF
few	TRBV29-1	.	TRBJ2-7	TGCAGCGTTGAAAAGAACAGCTACGAGCAGTACTTC	CSVEKNSYEQYF
.	TRBV4-3	.	TRBJ2-7	TGCGCCAGCAGCCAAGACTATCGGGACGAGCAGTACTTC	CASSQDYRDEQYF